This T cell receptor (beta chain) emerged from a study of T cells in localized non-small cell lung cancer. Method: immunoSEQ multiplex PCR; TCRdb's copy keeps in-frame clones and lacks some. The table has around 54,000 clones, more than 80% seen once. This CDR3 contains 14 residues. CDR1 KGHSH and CDR2 LQKENI come from the germline V gene. V shed 8 bases and J 2 bases; nucleotides not matched to a gene: 5. Points from the study as a whole: Measurement of T cell clonality placed uninvolved adjacent lung highest, above the level in tumor. The study detected a median around 61 of the top 100 tumor clones in adjacent lung.

Comments on this clone: Its antigen is unknown.

This sample comprised peripheral blood, obtained before any cancer treatment. This chain joins TRBV18 and TRBJ2-5, with TRBD2 matching over 10 bases. This clonotype was sampled from a male donor aged 60 or over with stage III squamous cell lung carcinoma. The CDR3 DNA sequence: TGTGCCAGCCGGACTAGCGGAGGACAAGAGACCCAGTACTTC. Its translation: CASRTSGGQETQYF. Supplemented by reference TRBV18 and TRBJ2-5, the full variable domain reads NAGVMQNPRHLVRRRGQEARLRCSPMKGHSHVYWYRQLPEEGLKFMVYLQKENIIDESGMPKERFSAEFPKEGPSILRIQQVVRGDSAAYFCASRTSGGQETQYFGPGTRLLVL.